In its sample, the clone carrying this T cell receptor beta chain was seen once. This entry is derived from a study of TIL therapy for anti-PD-1-resistant metastatic lung cancer. Whole-study context: Tumors were harvested before any PD-1/PD-L1 blockade. Patients had a median age of around 54 years (range roughly 35-80). Most patients had lung adenocarcinoma.

The immunoSEQ assay was v3. Using immunoSEQ multiplex PCR, the repertoire was profiled, and TCRdb retains in-frame clones only, with some absent. The table lists about 59,000 clones, more than 60% of them singletons. The sample's time point: pre-treatment sample, taken before nivolumab and TIL therapy. Germline V gene lookup returns CDR1 LNHNV and CDR2 YYDKDF (reference sequence). CDR3 length: 14 amino acids. Trimming took 3 bases from V and 1 from J, leaving 6 bases between them. The J gene is TRBJ2-2, the V gene TRBV15; D may be TRBD2 (6 bases). Material: blood, obtained at baseline. This receptor was identified in a person aged 30 to 80 with non-small cell lung cancer. The CDR3 loop is CATSRGGNTGELFF. The CDR3 DNA reads TGTGCCACCAGCAGGGGAGGGAACACCGGGGAGCTGTTTTTT.